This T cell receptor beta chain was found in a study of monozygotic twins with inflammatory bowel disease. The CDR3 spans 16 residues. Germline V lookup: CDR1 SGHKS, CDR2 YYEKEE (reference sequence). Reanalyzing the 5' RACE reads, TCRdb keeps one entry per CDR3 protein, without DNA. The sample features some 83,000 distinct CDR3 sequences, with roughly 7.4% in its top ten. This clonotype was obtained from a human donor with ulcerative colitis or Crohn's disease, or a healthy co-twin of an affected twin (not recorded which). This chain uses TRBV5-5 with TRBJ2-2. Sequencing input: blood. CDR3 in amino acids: CASSPQNILGTGELFF.